One sample yielded the 32 T cell receptor beta chains listed below, sequenced in a study of blood T cell repertoires in COVID-19. Repertoires were generated with immunoSEQ multiplex PCR, while TCRdb's copy carries only in-frame clones and drops some. In the table there are about 310,000 clones, around 90% of which are singletons. The sample was peripheral blood. These receptors were taken from a man aged 18 to 29 with active or convalescent COVID-19.

The V gene is TRBV19, the J gene TRBJ2-1, with a weak D call TRBD2 (5 bases). Trimming pared 3 bases from V and 7 bases from J, leaving 13 bases between. CDR1 LNHDA and CDR2 SQIVND come from the germline V gene (reference sequence). This CDR3 region has 14 residues. The DNA of the CDR3 is TGTGCCAGTAGTATTGAGGGATTATGGAATGAGCAGTTCTTC. It encodes CASSIEGLWNEQFF.

The chain links TRBV3-1 (or the pseudogene TRBV3-2) to TRBJ1-2; 9 positions match TRBD1. V lost 2 bases and J lost 6; bases outside the gene matches: 4. Germline V gene lookup returns CDR1 LGHDT and CDR2 YNNKEL (reference sequence). The CDR3 is 14 amino acids. This chain's CDR3 is CASSQRTGDDGYTF. The CDR3, as DNA: TGTGCCAGCAGCCAACGGACAGGGGACGATGGCTACACCTTC.

In DNA form, the CDR3 reads TGTGCCAGCAGTTTTCTAGAGACCGGGGAGCTGTTTTTT. This sequence encodes CASSFLETGELFF. The chain joins TRBV9 to TRBJ2-2; no reliable D call. The germline V and J ends were trimmed by 5 bases and 5 bases, with 10 bases remaining between them. From germline, CDR1 is SGDLS and CDR2 YYNGEE. This CDR3 has 13 residues.

The chain links TRBV19 to TRBJ1-1; D may be TRBD1 (5 bases). The germline CDR1 and CDR2 sequences are LNHDA and SQIVND (reference sequence). The V gene lost 7 bases and the J gene lost 11 bases, with 20 bases spanning the gap. This CDR3 spans 13 amino acids. CDR3 bases: TGTGCCAGTATATCCCGGGACTCGGGACTTGCTTTCTTT. Amino acid sequence: CASISRDSGLAFF.

V is TRBV5-1 and J is TRBJ2-2; 11 bases line up with TRBD2. This CDR3 has 17 residues. Germline assignment: CDR1 SGHRS and CDR2 YFSETQ. The junction had 8 bases not matched to a gene; V was cut back by 0 bases and J by 7 bases. CDR3 residues: CASSLGIAGGPIGELFF. The CDR3 DNA reads as TGCGCCAGCAGCTTGGGGATAGCGGGAGGGCCCATCGGGGAGCTGTTTTTT.

The chain is built from TRBV5-6 and TRBJ1-1; no clear D gene. Germline V gene sequence: CDR1 SGHDT, CDR2 YYEEEE. The germline V and J ends were trimmed by 1 base and 3 bases, with 4 bases remaining between them. The CDR3 is 12 residues long. The CDR3 DNA reads TGTGCCAGCAGCTTGACATACACTGAAGCTTTCTTT. This codes for CASSLTYTEAFF.

CDR3 protein: CATSDFNRNDGYTF. As DNA, the CDR3 is TGTGCCACCAGTGATTTCAACAGAAATGATGGCTACACCTTC. V usage is TRBV24-1 and J usage is TRBJ1-2, with D hard to call. CDR3 length equals 14 residues. Germline assignment: CDR1 KGHDR and CDR2 SFDVKD. The V end lost 1 base, the J end lost 6 bases, and 11 bases lay between the germline ends.

The count of this clone is one. This chain links TRBV24-1 with TRBJ1-2; possible D gene TRBD1, 6 bases. V was shortened by 3 bases and J by 6 bases, with 13 bases between the two germline ends. The CDR3 extends over 14 amino acids. The V gene's germline CDR1 is KGHDR and CDR2 SFDVKD. For the CDR3, the DNA is TGTGCCACCAGTGATGGCAGGGGATCGGATGGCTACACCTTC. Residues: CATSDGRGSDGYTF.

The CDR3 protein is CASSPPSGGDLRFF. The DNA of the CDR3 is TGTGCCAGCTCACCACCTAGCGGGGGGGACCTCAGGTTCTTC. The J gene is TRBJ2-1, the V gene TRBV18, with 11 bases fitting TRBD2. Germline loops: CDR1 KGHSH, CDR2 LQKENI. The CDR3 sequence is 14 residues long. V trimming: 0 bases; J trimming: 15 bases; junction bases outside the gene matches: 7.

The chain employs TRBV7-8 and TRBJ2-7, with D uncertain. There are 14 residues in the CDR3. From germline, CDR1 is SGHVS and CDR2 FQNEAQ. V lost 1 base, J lost 0 bases, and 7 bases lay in between. DNA of the CDR3: TGTGCCAGCAGCTTAGAGTCAGTCTCCTACGAGCAGTACTTC. This translates into CASSLESVSYEQYF.

The chain is built from TRBV6-6 and TRBJ2-2; 8 bases match TRBD1. This CDR3 comprises 16 residues. Germline-derived CDR1 and CDR2 are MNHNY and SVGAGI (reference sequence). J was trimmed by 8 bases and V by 6 bases; bases with no gene match: 14. Written as DNA, the CDR3 is TGTGCCAGCAGGTCACCAGGGGGCGCGTCTTTTGGGGAGCTGTTTTTT. Translated: CASRSPGGASFGELFF.

This clone turned up a few times. V usage is TRBV3-1 (or the pseudogene TRBV3-2) and J usage is TRBJ2-7; 9 nucleotides agree with TRBD1. Looked up from germline, CDR1 is LGHDT and CDR2 is YNNKEL (reference sequence). The CDR3 runs to 13 residues. J lost 12 bases, V lost 1 base, and 7 bases had no gene match. The CDR3 spells CASSQAPDRGRYF. DNA of the CDR3: TGTGCCAGCAGCCAAGCCCCGGACAGGGGCAGGTACTTC.

This chain connects TRBV18 to TRBJ2-6, with D possibly TRBD1 on 7 matching bases. The germline V and J ends were trimmed by 5 bases and 0 bases, with 17 bases remaining between them. This CDR3 has 18 residues. Germline lookup yields CDR1 KGHSH and CDR2 LQKENI. The CDR3 region is CASSSSRGALSGANVLTF. CDR3 nucleotide sequence: TGTGCCAGCTCATCCTCCAGGGGGGCCCTCTCTGGGGCCAACGTCCTGACTTTC.

The J gene is TRBJ1-3, the V gene TRBV7-9, with D perhaps matching TRBD1 (5 bases). Germline loops: CDR1 SEHNR, CDR2 FQNEAQ (reference sequence). This CDR3 contains 12 residues. V dropped 4 bases and J dropped 8 bases, with 9 bases sitting between them. The CDR3 protein is CASSSPGDTIYF. In DNA form, the CDR3 reads TGTGCCAGCAGCTCTCCGGGGGACACCATATATTTT.

J is TRBJ1-5 and V is TRBV6-6; TRBD1 agrees at 9 bases. CDR3 length equals 12 residues. Germline CDR1 is MNHNY and CDR2 is SVGAGI (reference sequence). The V segment lost 2 bases and the J segment 15 bases; nucleotides outside the gene matches: 5. In nucleotides, the CDR3 is TGTGCCAGCAGTTACATGAGGGGACAGGGGCATTTT. It specifies CASSYMRGQGHF.

V and J are TRBV6-5 and TRBJ2-7, with a tentative D call TRBD2 (6 bases). Trimming cost V 7 bases and J 2 bases, with 15 bases left between them. The length of the CDR3 is 14 residues. The germline CDR1 and CDR2 sequences are MNHEY and SVGAGI. CDR3 sequence: CASNSGEQPYEQYF. The CDR3 DNA sequence: TGTGCCAGCAATTCGGGAGAACAACCCTACGAGCAGTACTTC.

This sequence joins TRBV3-1 (or the pseudogene TRBV3-2) and TRBJ2-7; maybe TRBD2 (5 bases). V was clipped by 4 bases and J by 4 bases, with 14 bases between them. The V gene's germline CDR1 is LGHDT and CDR2 YNNKEL (reference sequence). This CDR3 region has 14 residues. For the CDR3, the DNA is TGTGCCAGCAGCCTAAACGGGAATACTTACGAGCAGTACTTC. Protein product: CASSLNGNTYEQYF.

The V call is TRBV29-1, the J call TRBJ2-2; a possible D gene is TRBD1 (5 bases). This CDR3 is 12 amino acids long. Trimming removed 3 bases from V and 8 bases from J, with 10 bases in between. CDR1 is SQVTM, CDR2 ANQGSEA, per germline. CDR3 amino acids: CSVEWGPGELFF. The CDR3 DNA follows: TGCAGCGTTGAGTGGGGCCCGGGGGAGCTGTTTTTT.

The chain is built from TRBV15 and TRBJ2-3; a weak D match, TRBD2 (6 bases). The CDR3 consists of 12 residues. Germline V gene lookup returns CDR1 LNHNV and CDR2 YYDKDF (reference sequence). Trimming took off 3 bases at V and 8 bases at J, with 9 bases between the two ends. In DNA form, the CDR3 reads TGTGCCACCAGCAGGGCCGGGGGTACGCAGTATTTT. This sequence encodes CATSRAGGTQYF. The full variable domain, with the rest looked up from reference TRBV15 and TRBJ2-3, is DAMVIQNPRYQVTQFGKPVTLSCSQTLNHNVMYWYQQKSSQAPKLLFHYYDKDFNNEADTPDNFQSRRPNTSFCFLDIRSPGLGDTAMYLCATSRAGGTQYFGPGTRLTVL.

The genes are TRBV6-2 or TRBV6-3 and TRBJ1-4, with D possibly being TRBD1 (5 bases). Germline CDR1 is MNHEY and CDR2 is SVGEGT. V shed 2 bases and J shed 8 bases, with 12 bases lying between them. The CDR3 is made up of 14 amino acids. The CDR3 is CASSYNTGDEKLFF. Here the CDR3 DNA reads TGTGCCAGCAGTTACAATACAGGTGACGAAAAACTGTTTTTT.

This chain uses TRBV11-2 with TRBJ1-3, with TRBD1 matching over 10 bases. There are 15 residues in the CDR3. V dropped 5 bases and J dropped 4; count of bases not matched to a gene: 5. From germline, CDR1 is SGHAT and CDR2 FQNNGV. The CDR3, as DNA: TGTGCCAGCAGCCCCGGGACAGGGGTGGGAAACACCATATATTTT. It codes for CASSPGTGVGNTIYF. Full variable domain (missing parts from reference TRBV11-2 and TRBJ1-3): EAGVAQSPRYKIIEKRQSVAFWCNPISGHATLYWYQQILGQGPKLLIQFQNNGVVDDSQLPKDRFSAERLKGVDSTLKIQPAKLEDSAVYLCASSPGTGVGNTIYFGEGSWLTVV.

This clone appeared a single time. The chain employs TRBV5-1 and TRBJ2-5, with D possibly matching TRBD1 (5 bases). The germline gives CDR1 SGHRS, CDR2 YFSETQ. CDR3 length: 14 amino acids. Trimming cost V 0 bases and J 2 bases, with 8 bases left between them. Here the CDR3 DNA reads TGCGCCAGCAGCTTGGTTCCAGGGCAAGAGACCCAGTACTTC. It codes for CASSLVPGQETQYF. Using reference TRBV5-1 and TRBJ2-5 for the parts outside the CDR3, the full variable domain is KAGVTQTPRYLIKTRGQQVTLSCSPISGHRSVSWYQQTPGQGLQFLFEYFSETQRNKGNFPGRFSGRQFSNSRSEMNVSTLELGDSALYLCASSLVPGQETQYFGPGTRLLVL.

This chain links TRBV5-1 with TRBJ2-3, with a tentative D call TRBD2 (5 bases). Trimming stripped 2 bases from V and 2 bases from J, with 15 bases between. The CDR3 is 16 residues long. The V gene's germline CDR1 is SGHRS and CDR2 YFSETQ. Here the CDR3 DNA reads TGCGCCAGCAGCTTAGAGAACCGTGGACTCACAGATACGCAGTATTTT. It specifies CASSLENRGLTDTQYF. The full variable domain, in which reference TRBV5-1 and TRBJ2-3 provide the parts outside the CDR3, is KAGVTQTPRYLIKTRGQQVTLSCSPISGHRSVSWYQQTPGQGLQFLFEYFSETQRNKGNFPGRFSGRQFSNSRSEMNVSTLELGDSALYLCASSLENRGLTDTQYFGPGTRLTVL.

DNA of the CDR3: TGTGCCAGCAGTTTAGACGGGGGGAGGTCCGGCTACACCTTC. It encodes CASSLDGGRSGYTF. The chain carries TRBV28 and TRBJ1-2, with TRBD1 as a possible D gene (5 bases). This CDR3 is 14 amino acids long. From germline, CDR1 is MDHEN and CDR2 SYDVKM. Trimming took 2 bases from V and 8 from J, leaving 15 bases between them.

This chain connects TRBV7-9 to TRBJ2-3; TRBD2 matches 7 bases. Trimming cost V 7 bases and J 4 bases; bases outside gene matches: 23. CDR1 is SEHNR, CDR2 FQNEAQ, per germline (reference sequence). CDR3 length equals 19 residues. The CDR3 bases are TGTGCCAGCATCATCTTGTGGGGGATACAGCGGGGCTCCCCAGATACGCAGTATTTT. The encoded protein is CASIILWGIQRGSPDTQYF.

In nucleotides, the CDR3 is TGTGCCAGCAGCTTGCTACTTTTGAACACTGAAGCTTTCTTT. Translated: CASSLLLLNTEAFF. The chain employs TRBV5-5 and TRBJ1-1; D unresolved. The CDR3 sequence is 14 residues long. Looked up from germline, CDR1 is SGHKS and CDR2 is YYEKEE (reference sequence). The V end was cut by 1 base, the J end by 0 bases, with 7 bases between.

The V call is TRBV6-2 or TRBV6-3, the J call TRBJ2-1; D unresolved. V dropped 6 bases and J dropped 0 bases, with 12 bases sitting between them. This CDR3 has 15 residues. The germline V gene has CDR1 MNHEY and CDR2 SVGEGT. The CDR3 spells CASSLSSGSYNEQFF. The CDR3 region has the DNA TGTGCCAGCAGCCTAAGCTCCGGCTCCTACAATGAGCAGTTCTTC.

The chain is built from TRBV27 and TRBJ1-1; D gene ambiguous. V dropped 1 base and J dropped 0 bases, with 9 bases sitting between them. Looked up from germline, CDR1 is MNHEY and CDR2 is SMNVEV (reference sequence). The CDR3 consists of 15 residues. The CDR3 sequence is CASSLFPIVNTEAFF. Written as DNA, the CDR3 is TGTGCCAGCAGTTTATTTCCGATAGTGAACACTGAAGCTTTCTTT.

The chain carries TRBV13 and TRBJ2-2; D is perhaps TRBD2 (6 bases). CDR1 is PRHDT, CDR2 FYEKMQ, per germline (reference sequence). The V end lost 5 bases, the J end lost 3 bases, and 13 bases lay between the germline ends. The CDR3 runs to 15 residues. The CDR3 region has the DNA TGTGCCAGCAGCCTACGGGAGCGTTACACCGGGGAGCTGTTTTTT. Protein product: CASSLRERYTGELFF.

The V gene is TRBV18, the J gene TRBJ1-1; D gene uncertain. The CDR3 is 15 amino acids. V shed 0 bases and J shed 1 base, with 9 bases lying between them. Germline CDR1 and CDR2: KGHSH and LQKENI. CDR3 loop: CASSPPAGSNTEAFF. CDR3 DNA sequence: TGTGCCAGCTCACCACCGGCAGGTTCGAACACTGAAGCTTTCTTT.

The CDR3 spells CASRASGVTGELFF. The DNA for the CDR3 is TGTGCCAGCCGGGCTAGCGGGGTAACCGGGGAGCTGTTTTTT. V gene TRBV6-5 combines with J gene TRBJ2-2, with 9 bases matching TRBD2. This CDR3 has 14 amino acids. Per germline, CDR1 MNHEY and CDR2 SVGAGI. Trimming at V came to 8 bases and at J to 5 bases, leaving 6 bases not matched to a gene.

This clone came up once. The rearrangement uses TRBV11-2 and TRBJ2-1; 8 positions agree with TRBD2. V dropped 5 bases and J dropped 7; count of bases not matched to a gene: 10. CDR1 and CDR2 (germline): SGHAT, FQNNGV. The CDR3 totals 15 residues. The CDR3 loop reads CASSPLAGRANEQFF. The CDR3 nucleotides are TGTGCCAGCAGCCCCTTAGCGGGAAGGGCGAATGAGCAGTTCTTC. The full variable domain, completed using reference TRBV11-2 and TRBJ2-1, is EAGVAQSPRYKIIEKRQSVAFWCNPISGHATLYWYQQILGQGPKLLIQFQNNGVVDDSQLPKDRFSAERLKGVDSTLKIQPAKLEDSAVYLCASSPLAGRANEQFFGPGTRLTVL.